This is a list of T cell receptor beta chains from one sample in a study of cytomegalovirus exposure and HLA in healthy donors. Data came from immunoSEQ multiplex PCR; TCRdb stores just in-frame clones and leaves some out. This sample carries 150,000 to 200,000 clones, around 96% of them seen once, and the ten largest clones take 0.8% to 1%. Sequenced material: PBMCs. These receptors originate from a woman aged 18-35 years in good health and CMV-seronegative. Each CDR3 is given with its conserved first and last residue. D genes are given only for firm matches. Clone size appears in some rows only: once, few, many, or a class for an expanded clone.

>TRBV15|NA|NA|TRBJ1-5
TGTGCCACCAGCAGTACCGGGGGAAATCAGCCCCAGCATTTT
CATSSTGGNQPQHF
>TRBV4-3|NA|NA|TRBJ2-5
TGCGCCAGCAGCCAAGATAGGCAGGGAGGAGAGACCCAGTACTTC
CASSQDRQGGETQYF
>TRBV6-5|NA|NA|TRBJ2-7
TGTGCCAGCAGTTCAACAGGGTTCTCGGGGGAGCAGTACTTC
CASSSTGFSGEQYF
>TRBV4-3|NA|NA|TRBJ2-2
TGCGCCAGCAGCCAGAATTCAGCAGGGACCGGGGAGCTGTTTTTT
CASSQNSAGTGELFF
>TRBV9|NA|NA|TRBJ1-2
TGTGCCAGCAGCGCATCAACAGGGATCTATGGCTACACCTTC
CASSASTGIYGYTF
>TRBV18|NA|TRBD2|TRBJ2-7
TGTGCCAGCTCACCTCCGGGACTAGCCCAACTCGAGCAGTACTTC
CASSPPGLAQLEQYF
>TRBV9|NA|TRBD2|TRBJ2-3
TGTGCCAGCAGCGTATATAGCGGGGGAACAGATACGCAGTATTTT
CASSVYSGGTDTQYF
>TRBV6-6|once|NA|TRBJ2-2
TGTGCCAGCCACGAGGTAGCGGACACCGGGGAGCTGTTTTTT
CASHEVADTGELFF
>TRBV11-2|once|NA|TRBJ2-7
TGTGCCAGCAGCCTTCGGGACACGTACTACGAGCAGTACTTC
CASSLRDTYYEQYF
>TRBV4-1|NA|NA|TRBJ1-2
TGCGCCAGCAGCCAAAATATCCAGGGTGGCTATGGCTACACCTTC
CASSQNIQGGYGYTF
>TRBV27|NA|NA|TRBJ1-3
TGTGCCAGCAGTTTATCCGGGTCTGGAAACACCATATATTTT
CASSLSGSGNTIYF
>TRBV23-1|NA|NA|TRBJ2-5
TGCGCCAGCAGTCAGGCGCCTCTGGGGGCAGGGCAAGAGACCCAGTACTTC
CASSQAPLGAGQETQYF
>TRBV4-3|NA|NA|TRBJ2-7
TGCGCCAGCAGCCAAGATAACGGTTACGAGCAGTACTTC
CASSQDNGYEQYF
>TRBV7-9|NA|NA|TRBJ2-1
TGTGCCAGCAGCTTACATGGGTCTAGTCTTCACAATGAGCAGTTCTTC
CASSLHGSSLHNEQFF